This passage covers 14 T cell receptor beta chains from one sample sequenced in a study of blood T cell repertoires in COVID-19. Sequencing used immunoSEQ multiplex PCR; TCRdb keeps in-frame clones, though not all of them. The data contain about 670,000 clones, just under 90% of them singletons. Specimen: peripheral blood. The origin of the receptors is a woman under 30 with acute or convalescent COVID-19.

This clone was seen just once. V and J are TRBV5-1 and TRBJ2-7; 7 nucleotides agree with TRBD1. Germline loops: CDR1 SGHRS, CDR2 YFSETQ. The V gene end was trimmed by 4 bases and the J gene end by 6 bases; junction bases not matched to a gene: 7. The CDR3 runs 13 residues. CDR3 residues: CASSPYRGGEQYF. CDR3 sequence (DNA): TGCGCCAGCAGCCCGTACAGGGGTGGCGAGCAGTACTTC.

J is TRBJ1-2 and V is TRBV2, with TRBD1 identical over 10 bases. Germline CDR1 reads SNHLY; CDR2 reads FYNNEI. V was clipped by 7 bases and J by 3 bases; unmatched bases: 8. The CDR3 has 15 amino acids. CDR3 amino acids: CASIQGQGPYYGYTF. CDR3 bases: TGTGCCAGCATCCAGGGACAGGGGCCATACTATGGCTACACCTTC. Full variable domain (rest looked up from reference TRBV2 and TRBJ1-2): EPEVTQTPSHQVTQMGQEVILRCVPISNHLYFYWYRQILGQKVEFLVSFYNNEISEKSEIFDDQFSVERPDGSNFTLKIRSTKLEDSAMYFCASIQGQGPYYGYTFGSGTRLTVV.

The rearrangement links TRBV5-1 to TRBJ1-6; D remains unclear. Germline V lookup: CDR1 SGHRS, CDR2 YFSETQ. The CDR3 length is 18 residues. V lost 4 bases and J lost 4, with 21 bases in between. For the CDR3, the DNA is TGCGCCAGCAGCCCTCGAGGGTCTGTGCTGTCATATAATTCACCCCTCCACTTT. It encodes CASSPRGSVLSYNSPLHF.

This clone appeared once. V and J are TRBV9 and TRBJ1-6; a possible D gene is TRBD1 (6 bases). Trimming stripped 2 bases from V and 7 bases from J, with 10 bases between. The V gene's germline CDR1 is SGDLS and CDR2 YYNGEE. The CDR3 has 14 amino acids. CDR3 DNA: TGTGCCAGCAGCGTCTCAGGGGCGAATTCACCCCTCCACTTT. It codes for CASSVSGANSPLHF.

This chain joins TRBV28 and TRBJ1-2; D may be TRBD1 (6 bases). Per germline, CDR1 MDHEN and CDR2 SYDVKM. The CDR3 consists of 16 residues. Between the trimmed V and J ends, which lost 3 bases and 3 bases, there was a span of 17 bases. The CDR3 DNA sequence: TGTGCCAGCAGTTTTGGGACATACGGCTCTGACTATGGCTACACCTTC. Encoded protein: CASSFGTYGSDYGYTF.

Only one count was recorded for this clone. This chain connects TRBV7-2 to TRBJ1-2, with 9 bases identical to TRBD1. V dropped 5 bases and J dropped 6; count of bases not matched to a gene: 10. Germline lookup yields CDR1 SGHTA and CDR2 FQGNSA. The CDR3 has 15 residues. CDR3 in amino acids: CASSMGTGLGDGYTF. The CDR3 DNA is TGTGCCAGCAGCATGGGGACAGGGCTTGGGGATGGCTACACCTTC.

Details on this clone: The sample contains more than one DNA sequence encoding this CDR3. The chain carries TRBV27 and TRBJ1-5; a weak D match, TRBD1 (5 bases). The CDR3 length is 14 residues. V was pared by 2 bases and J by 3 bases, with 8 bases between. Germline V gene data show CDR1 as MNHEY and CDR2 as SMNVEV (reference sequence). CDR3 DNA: TGTGCCAGCAGTTTAGGGGCAGACAATCAGCCCCAGCATTTT. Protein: CASSLGADNQPQHF.

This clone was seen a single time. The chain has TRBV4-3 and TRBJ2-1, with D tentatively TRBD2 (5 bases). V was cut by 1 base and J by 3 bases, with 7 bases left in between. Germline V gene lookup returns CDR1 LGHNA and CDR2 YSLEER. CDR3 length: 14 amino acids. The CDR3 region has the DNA TGCGCCAGCAGCCAAGCTAGCAACTACAATGAGCAGTTCTTC. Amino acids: CASSQASNYNEQFF.

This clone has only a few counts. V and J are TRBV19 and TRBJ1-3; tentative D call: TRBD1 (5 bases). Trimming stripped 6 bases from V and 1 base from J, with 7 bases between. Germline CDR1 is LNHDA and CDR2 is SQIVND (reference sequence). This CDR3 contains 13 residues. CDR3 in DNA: TGTGCCAGTAGACAGGCGTCTGGAAACACCATATATTTT. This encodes CASRQASGNTIYF.

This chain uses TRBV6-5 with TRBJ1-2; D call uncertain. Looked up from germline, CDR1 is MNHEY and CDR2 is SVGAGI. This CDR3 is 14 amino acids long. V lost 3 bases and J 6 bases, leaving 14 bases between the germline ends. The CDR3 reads CASSYGPGRNGYTF. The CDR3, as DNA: TGTGCCAGCAGTTATGGGCCAGGCCGAAATGGCTACACCTTC.

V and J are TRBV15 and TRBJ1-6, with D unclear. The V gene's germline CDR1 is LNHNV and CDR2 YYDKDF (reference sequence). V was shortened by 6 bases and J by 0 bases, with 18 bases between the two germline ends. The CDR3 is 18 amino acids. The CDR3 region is CATSPLPPGSSYNSPLHF. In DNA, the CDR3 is TGTGCCACCAGTCCCCTTCCTCCTGGGAGCTCCTATAATTCACCCCTCCACTTT.

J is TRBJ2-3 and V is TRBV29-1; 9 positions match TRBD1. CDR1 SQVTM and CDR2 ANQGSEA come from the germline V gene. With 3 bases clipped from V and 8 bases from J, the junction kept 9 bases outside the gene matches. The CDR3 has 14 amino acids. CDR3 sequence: CSVEEGQGGGTQYF. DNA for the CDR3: TGCAGCGTTGAGGAGGGACAGGGAGGGGGTACGCAGTATTTT.

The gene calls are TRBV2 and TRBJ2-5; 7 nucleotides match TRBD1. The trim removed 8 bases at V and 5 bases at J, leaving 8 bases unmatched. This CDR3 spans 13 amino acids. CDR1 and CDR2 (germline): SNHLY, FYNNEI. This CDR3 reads CASSLGTAETQYF. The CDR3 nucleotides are TGTGCCAGCTCCCTCGGGACAGCGGAGACCCAGTACTTC.

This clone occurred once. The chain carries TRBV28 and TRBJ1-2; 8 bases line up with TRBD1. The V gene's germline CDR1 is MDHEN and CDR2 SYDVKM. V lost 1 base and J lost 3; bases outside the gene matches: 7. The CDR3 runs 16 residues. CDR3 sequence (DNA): TGTGCCAGCAGTTTATCGCCGGGACAGGAAGACTATGGCTACACCTTC. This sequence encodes CASSLSPGQEDYGYTF.